Following are 29 T cell receptor beta chains from one sample sequenced in a study of cytomegalovirus exposure and HLA in healthy donors. The PCR contained 60 Vbeta and 13 Jbeta primers. The data were produced by immunoSEQ multiplex PCR, yet TCRdb's version contains in-frame clones alone and is incomplete. The top ten clones hold roughly 7.7% of a sample with 150,000 or so clones, 70% to 80% of them seen once. The sequencing sample was made of PBMCs. The source of these receptors is a young man in good health and CMV-seropositive.

The CDR3 nucleotides are TGCGCCAGCAGTCATACAGTATCCAGAGGCTACACCTTC. This translates into CASSHTVSRGYTF. The chain employs TRBV4-1 and TRBJ1-2; D unclear. Germline V gene sequence: CDR1 MGHRA, CDR2 YSYEKL. This CDR3 spans 13 amino acids. V was shortened by 6 bases and J by 8 bases, with 16 bases between the two germline ends.

CDR3: CASSLGADPSYEQYF. Written as DNA, the CDR3 is TGTGCCAGCAGCTTAGGGGCCGACCCTTCCTACGAGCAGTACTTC. The chain recombines TRBV11-2 with TRBJ2-7, with D unclear. Deletions cut 1 base from V and 1 base from J, with 11 bases between. The germline gives CDR1 SGHAT, CDR2 FQNNGV. The CDR3 covers 15 residues.

This rearrangement joins TRBV4-3 to TRBJ1-2; D not certain. Germline V lookup: CDR1 LGHNA, CDR2 YSLEER. V shed 1 base and J shed 0 bases, with 15 bases lying between them. CDR3 length equals 17 residues. The CDR3 bases are TGCGCCAGCAGCCAAGTGGGCGGCGAACTAGCTAACTATGGCTACACCTTC. Amino acids: CASSQVGGELANYGYTF.

The chain employs TRBV30 and TRBJ2-3; 7 bases match TRBD2. V shed 1 base, J shed 6 bases, and the junction held 13 bases outside the gene matches. CDR3 length: 16 amino acids. CDR1 is GTSNPN and CDR2 is SVGIG in the germline V gene (reference sequence). The CDR3 DNA reads as TGTGCCTGGAGTGCGCGGGAGTATCCTAGGATGGATACGCAGTATTTT. Translating it yields CAWSAREYPRMDTQYF.

This chain joins TRBV10-2 and TRBJ2-7; 8 bases are shared with TRBD1. The germline CDR1 and CDR2 sequences are WSHSY and SAAADI. The junction had 11 bases not matched to a gene; V was cut back by 2 bases and J by 2 bases. This CDR3 contains 17 residues. The CDR3 region is CASSEKRPGQVTYEQYF. The CDR3 bases are TGCGCCAGCAGTGAGAAGAGACCGGGACAGGTGACCTACGAGCAGTACTTC.

The chain recombines TRBV27 with TRBJ1-2; D gene unclear. V lost 0 bases to trimming and J lost 1 base, with 6 bases between them. The CDR3 has 14 amino acids. Germline assignment: CDR1 MNHEY and CDR2 SMNVEV (reference sequence). The CDR3 region is CASSLSESNYGYTF. The DNA of the CDR3 is TGTGCCAGCAGTTTATCGGAGAGTAACTATGGCTACACCTTC.

The chain is built from TRBV19 and TRBJ2-2; 7 nucleotides line up with TRBD2. V was clipped by 5 bases and J by 6 bases; unmatched bases: 9. The CDR3 spans 15 residues. Germline values: CDR1 LNHDA, CDR2 SQIVND (reference sequence). CDR3: CASSRGEGGPGELFF. CDR3 DNA: TGTGCCAGTAGTCGGGGGGAGGGAGGTCCCGGGGAGCTGTTTTTT.

The chain is built from TRBV2 and TRBJ2-3; TRBD2 agrees at 11 bases. This CDR3 is built from 15 residues. The J segment lost 5 bases and the V segment lost 5 bases, leaving 6 bases of the junction unmatched. Germline V gives CDR1 SNHLY, CDR2 FYNNEI. CDR3 protein: CASSSTSGVGDTQYF. The CDR3 DNA is TGTGCCAGCAGTTCGACTAGCGGGGTGGGAGATACGCAGTATTTT.

V gene TRBV28 combines with J gene TRBJ2-5; 14 bases line up with TRBD2. The CDR3 loop spans 18 amino acids. Germline V gene lookup returns CDR1 MDHEN and CDR2 SYDVKM. The V segment lost 5 bases and the J segment 3 bases; nucleotides outside the gene matches: 11. CDR3 in DNA: TGTGCCAGCAGTACTCATTTGACTAGCGGGAGGGGGGAAGAGACCCAGTACTTC. Its translation: CASSTHLTSGRGEETQYF.

The chain employs TRBV18 and TRBJ2-5; TRBD2 matches 15 bases. This CDR3 region has 17 residues. In germline, CDR1 is KGHSH, CDR2 LQKENI. The junction had 1 base not matched to a gene; V was cut back by 2 bases and J by 0 bases. The CDR3 nucleotides are TGTGCCAGCTCACCAGGGACTAGCGGGGGGAACCAAGAGACCCAGTACTTC. Its translation: CASSPGTSGGNQETQYF.

The chain carries TRBV7-9 and TRBJ1-1; 7 nucleotides line up with TRBD1. CDR1 is SEHNR and CDR2 is FQNEAQ in the germline V gene (reference sequence). V dropped 4 bases and J dropped 4; count of bases not matched to a gene: 9. The CDR3 runs 15 residues. The CDR3 DNA follows: TGTGCCAGCAGCTCTATACAGGGGCAGGCCACTGAAGCTTTCTTT. This encodes CASSSIQGQATEAFF.

The chain links TRBV6-6 to TRBJ1-6; no reliable D call. Germline CDR1 MNHNY, CDR2 SVGAGI (reference sequence). This CDR3 is built from 14 residues. The V gene lost 5 bases and the J gene lost 10 bases, with 15 bases spanning the gap. In DNA, the CDR3 is TGTGCCAGCAGTGTGGAGCGGGGAGTCTCACCCCTCCACTTT. It specifies CASSVERGVSPLHF.

This chain uses TRBV9 with TRBJ2-3; weak D call: TRBD1 (7 bases). Germline CDR1 SGDLS, CDR2 YYNGEE. The CDR3 extends over 13 amino acids. The DNA of the CDR3 is TGTGCTACCGCCAGGGGGGCAACCCAAACGCAGTATTTT. Encoded protein: CATARGATQTQYF.

The rearrangement uses TRBV7-2 and TRBJ2-7, with a weak D call TRBD1 (6 bases). Germline CDR1 SGHTA, CDR2 FQGNSA. The CDR3 is 16 amino acids. Trimming took off 0 bases at V and 7 bases at J, with 19 bases between the two ends. The CDR3 reads CASSLAVTGIRREQYF. The DNA of the CDR3 is TGTGCCAGCAGCTTAGCGGTAACAGGGATTCGTAGGGAGCAGTACTTC.

The V call is TRBV7-9, the J call TRBJ2-7; weak D call: TRBD2 (5 bases). The V end lost 3 bases, the J end lost 5 bases, and 14 bases lay between the germline ends. Looked up from germline, CDR1 is SEHNR and CDR2 is FQNEAQ (reference sequence). The CDR3 covers 14 residues. The CDR3 coding sequence is TGTGCCAGCAGCTTGTGGGAGTCCCCCCACGAGCAGTACTTC. Its translation is CASSLWESPHEQYF.

This clone was detected a few times. The CDR3 region is CATSGGAGGQPQHF. CDR3 DNA: TGTGCCACGTCTGGGGGCGCTGGTGGACAGCCCCAGCATTTT. The rearrangement joins TRBV15 to TRBJ1-5; D is perhaps TRBD1 (6 bases). With 9 bases removed from V and 7 bases from J, the gap between germline ends came to 19 bases. From germline, CDR1 is LNHNV and CDR2 YYDKDF (reference sequence). CDR3 length: 14 residues.

This chain links TRBV27 with TRBJ2-7, with 8 positions matching TRBD2. Germline values: CDR1 MNHEY, CDR2 SMNVEV (reference sequence). J lost 6 bases, V lost 5 bases, and 6 bases had no gene match. The CDR3 sequence is 13 residues long. The CDR3 coding sequence is TGTGCCAGCAGTCCGGGGGGGGCTGTCGAGCAGTACTTC. Its protein product is CASSPGGAVEQYF.

V gene TRBV10-1 combines with J gene TRBJ2-5, with 8 bases matching TRBD2. The germline V gene encodes CDR1 WNHNN and CDR2 SYGVQD (reference sequence). This CDR3 contains 13 residues. J lost 7 bases, V lost 0 bases, and 1 base had no gene match. The CDR3 nucleotides read TGCGCCAGCAGTGAGTCGGCGGGGGGGACCCAGTACTTC. Translation: CASSESAGGTQYF.

The chain couples TRBV4-1 to TRBJ1-5, with a tentative D call TRBD1 (6 bases). Per the germline V gene, CDR1 is MGHRA and CDR2 is YSYEKL. V lost 4 bases and J lost 0, with 13 bases in between. The CDR3 sequence is 16 residues long. The CDR3 loop is CASSLGTLYSNQPQHF. CDR3 nucleotides: TGCGCCAGCAGCCTCGGGACACTTTATAGCAATCAGCCCCAGCATTTT.

The chain couples TRBV4-2 to TRBJ2-5, with TRBD2 matching over 7 bases. Germline V CDR1 and CDR2: LGHNA, YNFKEQ. Unmatched junction bases numbered 11, after V lost 0 bases and J lost 4 bases. This CDR3 is built from 17 residues. The chain's CDR3 is CASSQESYGGGAETQYF. In DNA, the CDR3 is TGTGCCAGCAGCCAAGAAAGTTACGGCGGGGGAGCAGAGACCCAGTACTTC.

This clone turned up a few times. The J gene is TRBJ1-2, the V gene TRBV11-1, with D tentatively TRBD1 (5 bases). CDR1 and CDR2 (germline): SGHAT, FQDESV (reference sequence). The CDR3 sequence is 13 residues long. V was clipped by 0 bases and J by 6 bases, with 8 bases between them. As DNA, the CDR3 is TGTGCCAGCAGCTTAGCCGGGGGAGATGGCTACACCTTC. Amino acid sequence: CASSLAGGDGYTF.

V gene TRBV6-1 combines with J gene TRBJ2-7; 8 bases fit TRBD1. CDR3 length equals 14 residues. Germline CDR1 is MNHNS and CDR2 is SASEGT. With V trimmed by 4 bases and J by 5 bases, 7 bases remained unmatched. The DNA of the CDR3 is TGTGCCAGCAGTGCCCCAACAGGGGGGAACGAGCAGTACTTC. Its translation: CASSAPTGGNEQYF.

A few counts support this clone. This rearrangement joins TRBV18 to TRBJ2-3; TRBD2 agrees at 7 bases. CDR1 and CDR2 (germline): KGHSH, LQKENI. V lost 2 bases and J lost 4; bases outside the gene matches: 3. The CDR3 runs to 14 residues. CDR3 sequence: CASSPRTSSDTQYF. CDR3 sequence (DNA): TGTGCCAGCTCACCAAGGACTAGTTCAGATACGCAGTATTTT. Filled out from reference TRBV18 and TRBJ2-3, the complete variable domain reads NAGVMQNPRHLVRRRGQEARLRCSPMKGHSHVYWYRQLPEEGLKFMVYLQKENIIDESGMPKERFSAEFPKEGPSILRIQQVVRGDSAAYFCASSPRTSSDTQYFGPGTRLTVL.

The chain uses TRBV18 and TRBJ2-5, with 9 bases matching TRBD1. J was trimmed by 5 bases and V by 4 bases; bases with no gene match: 14. The CDR3 has 17 residues. Germline-derived CDR1 and CDR2 are KGHSH and LQKENI. The CDR3 region has the DNA TGTGCCAGCTCACGAGGCAGTGGGACAGGGATCACGGAGACCCAGTACTTC. Its translation: CASSRGSGTGITETQYF.

This clone was observed a few times. V gene TRBV6-1 combines with J gene TRBJ1-1; 9 bases match TRBD1. This CDR3 is 13 amino acids long. Germline values: CDR1 MNHNS, CDR2 SASEGT. The junction had 0 bases not matched to a gene; V was cut back by 4 bases and J by 3 bases. The CDR3 protein is CASSGDRDTEAFF. DNA for the CDR3: TGTGCCAGCAGTGGGGACAGGGACACTGAAGCTTTCTTT.

The chain combines TRBV6-5 with TRBJ2-7, with D tentatively TRBD2 (7 bases). This CDR3 region has 12 residues. Germline V CDR1 and CDR2: MNHEY, SVGAGI. V dropped 6 bases and J dropped 6 bases, with 12 bases sitting between them. The CDR3 sequence is CASSQGGVEQYF. The CDR3 bases are TGTGCCAGCAGCCAAGGGGGGGTCGAGCAGTACTTC.

The chain links TRBV16 to TRBJ1-2, with TRBD1 identical over 7 bases. The CDR3 is 13 residues long. J was trimmed by 3 bases and V by 5 bases; bases with no gene match: 3. Germline V gene data show CDR1 as KGHSY and CDR2 as FQNENV. CDR3 protein: CASSDGTDYGYTF. As DNA, the CDR3 is TGTGCCAGCAGCGATGGGACAGACTATGGCTACACCTTC.

Details on this clone: The same CDR3 also results from other DNA sequences found in this sample. The CDR3 nucleotides are TGTGCCAGCTCACCTTCGGGGAACGAGCAGTACTTC. Its protein is CASSPSGNEQYF. This chain links TRBV18 with TRBJ2-7, with D perhaps matching TRBD2 (5 bases). V was shortened by 3 bases and J by 5 bases, with 8 bases between the two germline ends. The CDR3 has 12 amino acids. CDR1 is KGHSH, CDR2 LQKENI, per germline.

The CDR3 sequence: CASSSVVSNYGYTF. CDR3 nucleotide sequence: TGTGCCAGCAGTTCCGTCGTGAGTAACTATGGCTACACCTTC. The chain joins TRBV7-3 to TRBJ1-2, with no clear D. The CDR3 has 14 residues. The V and J ends lost 6 bases and 1 base respectively, with 12 bases between them. Per the germline V gene, CDR1 is SGHTA and CDR2 is FQGTGA.